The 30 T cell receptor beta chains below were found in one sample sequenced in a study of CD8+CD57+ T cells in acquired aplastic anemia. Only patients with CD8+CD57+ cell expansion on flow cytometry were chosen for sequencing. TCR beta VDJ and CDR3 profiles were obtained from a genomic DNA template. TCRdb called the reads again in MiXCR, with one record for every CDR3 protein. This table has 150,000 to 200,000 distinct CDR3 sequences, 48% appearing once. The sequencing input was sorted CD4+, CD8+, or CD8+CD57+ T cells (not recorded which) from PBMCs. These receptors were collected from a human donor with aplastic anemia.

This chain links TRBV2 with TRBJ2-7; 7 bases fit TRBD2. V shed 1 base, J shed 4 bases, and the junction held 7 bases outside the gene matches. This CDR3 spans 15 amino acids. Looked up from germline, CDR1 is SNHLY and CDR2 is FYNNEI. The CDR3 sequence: CASSEVASGRYEQYF. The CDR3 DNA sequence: TGTGCCAGCAGTGAAGTGGCTAGCGGACGTTACGAGCAGTACTTC.

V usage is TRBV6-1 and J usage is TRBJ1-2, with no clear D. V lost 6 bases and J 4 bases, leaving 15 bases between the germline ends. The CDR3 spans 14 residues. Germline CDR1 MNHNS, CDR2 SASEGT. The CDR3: CASSPAGVPYGYTF. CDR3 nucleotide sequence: TGTGCCAGCAGCCCGGCGGGTGTTCCCTATGGCTACACCTTC.

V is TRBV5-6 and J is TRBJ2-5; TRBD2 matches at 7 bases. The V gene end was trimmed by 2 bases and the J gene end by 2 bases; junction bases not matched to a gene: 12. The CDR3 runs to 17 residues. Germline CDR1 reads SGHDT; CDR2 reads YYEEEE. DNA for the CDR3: TGTGCCAGCAGCTTAGGTATATCAGCGGGAATTCAAGAGACCCAGTACTTC. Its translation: CASSLGISAGIQETQYF.

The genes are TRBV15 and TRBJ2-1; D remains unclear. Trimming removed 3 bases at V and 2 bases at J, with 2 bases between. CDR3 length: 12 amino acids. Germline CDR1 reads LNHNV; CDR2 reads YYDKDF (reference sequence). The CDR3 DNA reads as TGTGCCACCAGCAGGGCCTACAATGAGCAGTTCTTC. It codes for CATSRAYNEQFF.

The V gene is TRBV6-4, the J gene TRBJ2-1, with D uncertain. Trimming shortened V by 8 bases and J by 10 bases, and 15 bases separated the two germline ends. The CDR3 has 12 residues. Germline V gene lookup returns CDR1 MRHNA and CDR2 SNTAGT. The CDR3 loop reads CASSNGPAEQFF. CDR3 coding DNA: TGTGCCAGCTCTAACGGCCCAGCAGAGCAGTTCTTC.

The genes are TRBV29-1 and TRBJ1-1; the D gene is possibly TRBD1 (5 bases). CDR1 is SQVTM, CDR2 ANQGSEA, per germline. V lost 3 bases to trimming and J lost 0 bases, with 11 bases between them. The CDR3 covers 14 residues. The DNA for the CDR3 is TGCAGCGTTGACGCGGCGGGGCTGAACACTGAAGCTTTCTTT. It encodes CSVDAAGLNTEAFF.

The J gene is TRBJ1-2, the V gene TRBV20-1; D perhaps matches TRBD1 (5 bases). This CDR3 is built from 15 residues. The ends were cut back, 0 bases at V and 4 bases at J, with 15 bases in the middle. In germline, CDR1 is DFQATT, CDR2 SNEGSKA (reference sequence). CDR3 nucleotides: TGCAGTGCTAGAGATCAAGGGGTCACTATCTATGGCTACACCTTC. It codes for CSARDQGVTIYGYTF.

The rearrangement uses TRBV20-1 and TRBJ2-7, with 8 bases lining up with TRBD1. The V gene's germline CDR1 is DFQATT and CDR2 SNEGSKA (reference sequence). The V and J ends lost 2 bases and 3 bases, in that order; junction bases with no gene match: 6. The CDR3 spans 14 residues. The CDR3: CSARKGQALYEQYF. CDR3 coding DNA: TGCAGTGCTAGAAAGGGACAGGCTCTCTACGAGCAGTACTTC.

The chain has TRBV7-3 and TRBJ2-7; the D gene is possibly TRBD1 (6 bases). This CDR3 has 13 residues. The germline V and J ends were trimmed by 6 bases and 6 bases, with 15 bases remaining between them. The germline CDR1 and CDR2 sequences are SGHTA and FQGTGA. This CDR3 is CASSFDRNGEQYF. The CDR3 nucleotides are TGTGCCAGCAGTTTCGACAGGAACGGCGAGCAGTACTTC.

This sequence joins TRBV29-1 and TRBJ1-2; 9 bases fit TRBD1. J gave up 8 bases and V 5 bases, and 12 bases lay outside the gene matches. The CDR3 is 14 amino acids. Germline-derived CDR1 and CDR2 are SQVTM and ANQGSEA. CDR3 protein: CSVSPWDRAGGYTF. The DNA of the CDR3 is TGCAGCGTTTCCCCTTGGGACAGGGCAGGCGGCTACACCTTC.

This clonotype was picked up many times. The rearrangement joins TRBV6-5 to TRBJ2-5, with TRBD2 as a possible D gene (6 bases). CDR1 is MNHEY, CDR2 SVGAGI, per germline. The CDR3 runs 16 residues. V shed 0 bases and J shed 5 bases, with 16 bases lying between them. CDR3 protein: CASSYSNAGSRETQYF. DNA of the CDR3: TGTGCCAGCAGTTACTCCAACGCGGGGTCAAGGGAGACCCAGTACTTC.

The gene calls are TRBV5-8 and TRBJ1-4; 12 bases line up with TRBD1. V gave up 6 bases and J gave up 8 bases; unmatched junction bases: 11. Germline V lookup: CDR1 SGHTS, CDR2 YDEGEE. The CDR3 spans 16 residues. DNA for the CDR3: TGTGCCAGCACCTCCGGGACAGGGGGCGTTGAGGAAAAACTGTTTTTT. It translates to CASTSGTGGVEEKLFF.

CDR3 nucleotides: TGCAGTGCTAGAGACAGGGCGATTAGTGGAAACACCATATATTTT. It encodes CSARDRAISGNTIYF. This chain uses TRBV20-1 with TRBJ1-3; D is perhaps TRBD1 (5 bases). The CDR3 contains 15 residues. Germline V CDR1 and CDR2: DFQATT, SNEGSKA (reference sequence). The V end lost 0 bases, the J end lost 3 bases, and 12 bases lay between the germline ends.

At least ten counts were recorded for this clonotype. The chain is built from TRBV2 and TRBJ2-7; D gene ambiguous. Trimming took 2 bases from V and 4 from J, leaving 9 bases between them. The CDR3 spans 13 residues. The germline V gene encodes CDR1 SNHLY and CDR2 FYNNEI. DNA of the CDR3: TGTGCCAGCAGTGAACAGGCTGAGTACGAGCAGTACTTC. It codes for CASSEQAEYEQYF.

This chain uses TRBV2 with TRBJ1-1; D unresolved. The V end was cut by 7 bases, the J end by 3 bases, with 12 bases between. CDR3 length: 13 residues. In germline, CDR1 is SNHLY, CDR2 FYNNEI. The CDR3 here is CASTLEGHTEAFF. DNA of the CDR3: TGTGCCAGCACCCTAGAAGGTCACACTGAAGCTTTCTTT.

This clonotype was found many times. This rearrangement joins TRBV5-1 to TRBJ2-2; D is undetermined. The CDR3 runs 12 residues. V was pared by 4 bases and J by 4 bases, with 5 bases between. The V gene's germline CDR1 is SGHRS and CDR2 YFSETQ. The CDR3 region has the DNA TGCGCCAGCAGCCTGTCCACCGGGGAGCTGTTTTTT. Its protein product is CASSLSTGELFF.

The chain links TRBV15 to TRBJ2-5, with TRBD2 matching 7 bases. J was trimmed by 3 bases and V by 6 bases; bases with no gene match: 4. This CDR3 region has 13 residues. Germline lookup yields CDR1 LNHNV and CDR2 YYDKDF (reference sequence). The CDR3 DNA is TGTGCCACCAGGAAGGCGGGAGAAGAGACCCAGTACTTC. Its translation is CATRKAGEETQYF.

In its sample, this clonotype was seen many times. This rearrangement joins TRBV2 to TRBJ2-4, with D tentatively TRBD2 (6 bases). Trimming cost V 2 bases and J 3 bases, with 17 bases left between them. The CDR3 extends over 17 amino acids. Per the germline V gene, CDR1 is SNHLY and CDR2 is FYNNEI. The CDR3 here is CASSESGRRGYKNIQYF. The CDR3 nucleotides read TGTGCCAGCAGTGAATCCGGAAGGAGGGGATACAAAAACATTCAGTACTTC. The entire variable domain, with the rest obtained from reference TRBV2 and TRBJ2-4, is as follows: EPEVTQTPSHQVTQMGQEVILRCVPISNHLYFYWYRQILGQKVEFLVSFYNNEISEKSEIFDDQFSVERPDGSNFTLKIRSTKLEDSAMYFCASSESGRRGYKNIQYFGAGTRLSVL.

The DNA for the CDR3 is TGCAGCGTTGAAGATTGGAGCGGGGGAGGCACAGATACGCAGTATTTT. It yields the protein CSVEDWSGGGTDTQYF. The V call is TRBV29-1, the J call TRBJ2-3, with 8 bases lining up with TRBD2. The CDR3 extends over 16 amino acids. With 0 bases clipped from V and 1 base from J, the junction kept 6 bases outside the gene matches. Germline loops: CDR1 SQVTM, CDR2 ANQGSEA.

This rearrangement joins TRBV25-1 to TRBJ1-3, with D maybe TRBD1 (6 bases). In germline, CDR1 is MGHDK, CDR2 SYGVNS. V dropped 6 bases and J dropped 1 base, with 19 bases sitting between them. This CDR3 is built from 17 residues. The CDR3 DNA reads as TGTGCCAGCAGCTTAGGGGGGACTGCTCCTTCTGGAAACACCATATATTTT. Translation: CASSLGGTAPSGNTIYF.

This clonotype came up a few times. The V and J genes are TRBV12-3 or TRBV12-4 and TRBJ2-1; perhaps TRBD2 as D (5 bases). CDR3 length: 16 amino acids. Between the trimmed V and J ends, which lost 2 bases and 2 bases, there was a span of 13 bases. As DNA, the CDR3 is TGTGCCAGCAGTTTATGGGGAGTGCGGACCTACAATGAGCAGTTCTTC. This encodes CASSLWGVRTYNEQFF.

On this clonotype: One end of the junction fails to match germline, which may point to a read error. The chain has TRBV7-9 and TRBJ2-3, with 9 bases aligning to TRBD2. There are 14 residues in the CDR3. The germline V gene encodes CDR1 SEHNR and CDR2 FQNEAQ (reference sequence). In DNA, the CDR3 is TGTGCCAGCAGGACTAGCGGAAGCACAGATGCGCAGTATTTT. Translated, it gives CASRTSGSTDAQYF.

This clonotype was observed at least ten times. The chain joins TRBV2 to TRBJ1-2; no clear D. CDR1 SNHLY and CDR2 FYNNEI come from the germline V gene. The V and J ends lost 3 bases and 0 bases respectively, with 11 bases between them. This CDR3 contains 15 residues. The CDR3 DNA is TGTGCCAGCAGTGAGTACTTGGGGACTAACTATGGCTACACCTTC. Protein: CASSEYLGTNYGYTF. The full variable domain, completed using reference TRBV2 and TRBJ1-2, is EPEVTQTPSHQVTQMGQEVILRCVPISNHLYFYWYRQILGQKVEFLVSFYNNEISEKSEIFDDQFSVERPDGSNFTLKIRSTKLEDSAMYFCASSEYLGTNYGYTFGSGTRLTVV.

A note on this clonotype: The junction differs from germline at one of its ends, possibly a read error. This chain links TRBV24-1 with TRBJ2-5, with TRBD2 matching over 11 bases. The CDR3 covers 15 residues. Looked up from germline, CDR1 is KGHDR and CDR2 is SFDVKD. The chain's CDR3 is CATSVSLAGGETQYF. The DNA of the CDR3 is TGTGCCACCAGTGTGTCTCTAGCGGGAGGAGAGACCCAGTACTTT.

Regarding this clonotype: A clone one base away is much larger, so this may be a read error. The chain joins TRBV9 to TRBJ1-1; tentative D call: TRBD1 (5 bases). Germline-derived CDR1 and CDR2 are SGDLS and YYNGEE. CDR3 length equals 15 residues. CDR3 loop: CASSVGLGPNAEAFF. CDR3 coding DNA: TGTGCCAGCAGCGTAGGGCTGGGACCGAACGCTGAAGCTTTCTTT.

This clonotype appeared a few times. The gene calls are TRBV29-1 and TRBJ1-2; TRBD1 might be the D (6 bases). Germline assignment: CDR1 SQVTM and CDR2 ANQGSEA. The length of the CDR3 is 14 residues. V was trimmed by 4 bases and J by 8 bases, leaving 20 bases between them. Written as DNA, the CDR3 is TGCAGCGTTGTAGAGGGGGAGATGATGGCAGGCTACACCTTC. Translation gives CSVVEGEMMAGYTF. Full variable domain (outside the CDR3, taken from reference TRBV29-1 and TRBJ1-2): SAVISQKPSRDICQRGTSLTIQCQVDSQVTMMFWYRQQPGQSLTLIATANQGSEATYESGFVIDKFPISRPNLTFSTLTVSNMSPEDSSIYLCSVVEGEMMAGYTFGSGTRLTVV.

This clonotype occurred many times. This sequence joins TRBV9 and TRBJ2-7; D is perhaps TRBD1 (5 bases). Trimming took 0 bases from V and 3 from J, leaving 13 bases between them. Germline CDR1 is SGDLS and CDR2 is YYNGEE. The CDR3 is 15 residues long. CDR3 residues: CASSVGGAASYEQYF. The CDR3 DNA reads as TGTGCCAGCAGCGTAGGTGGGGCTGCCAGCTACGAGCAGTACTTC.

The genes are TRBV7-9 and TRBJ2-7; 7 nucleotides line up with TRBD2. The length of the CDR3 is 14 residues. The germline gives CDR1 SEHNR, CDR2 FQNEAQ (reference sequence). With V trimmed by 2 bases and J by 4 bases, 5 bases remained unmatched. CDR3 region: CASSLYGSGYEQYF. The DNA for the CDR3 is TGTGCCAGCAGCTTATATGGTAGCGGGTACGAGCAGTACTTC.

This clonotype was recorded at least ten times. The CDR3 protein is CASSQVIGADYGYTF. The CDR3 nucleotides are TGTGCCAGCAGCCAAGTGATTGGGGCGGACTATGGCTACACCTTC. V gene TRBV14 combines with J gene TRBJ1-2, with a tentative D call TRBD1 (5 bases). The CDR3 extends over 15 amino acids. Germline assignment: CDR1 SGHDN and CDR2 FVKESK. Trimming cost V 1 base and J 3 bases, with 12 bases left between them.

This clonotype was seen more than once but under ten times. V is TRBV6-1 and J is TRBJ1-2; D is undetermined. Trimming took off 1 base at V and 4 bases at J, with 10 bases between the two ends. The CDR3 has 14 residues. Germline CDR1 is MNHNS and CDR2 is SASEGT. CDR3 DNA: TGTGCCAGCAGTGAAGGCACCGGGCTCTATGGCTACACCTTC. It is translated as CASSEGTGLYGYTF.